One and the same sample provided the 11 T cell receptor beta chains below, sequenced in a study of blood T cell repertoires in COVID-19. The data were produced by immunoSEQ multiplex PCR, yet TCRdb's version contains in-frame clones alone and is incomplete. Of more than 100,000 clones detected, 90% appear once; the ten largest clones hold 3.5% to 4%. Sequenced sample: peripheral blood. The receptors were gathered from a woman aged 60 to 75 with COVID-19, enrolled during active disease.

The gene calls are TRBV6-5 and TRBJ2-2, with TRBD2 as a possible D gene (7 bases). CDR1 and CDR2 (germline): MNHEY, SVGAGI. Trimming stripped 1 base from V and 4 bases from J, with 10 bases between. This CDR3 comprises 15 residues. The CDR3 protein is CASSYWAGATGELFF. The CDR3, as DNA: TGTGCCAGCAGTTACTGGGCGGGGGCCACCGGGGAGCTGTTTTTT.

The chain combines TRBV11-2 with TRBJ2-3, with D maybe TRBD1 (5 bases). Looked up from germline, CDR1 is SGHAT and CDR2 is FQNNGV. Trimming took 0 bases from V and 2 from J, leaving 12 bases between them. There are 16 residues in the CDR3. The CDR3 here is CASSLDRAGITDTQYF. In DNA, the CDR3 is TGTGCCAGCAGCTTAGATCGTGCAGGGATCACAGATACGCAGTATTTT.

The chain combines TRBV4-2 with TRBJ1-5; D is unclear. The V gene's germline CDR1 is LGHNA and CDR2 YNFKEQ. This CDR3 has 15 amino acids. V dropped 0 bases and J dropped 1 base, with 7 bases sitting between them. The CDR3 region has the DNA TGTGCCAGCAGCCAAGAGGTCGGGAGCAATCAGCCCCAGCATTTT. Protein product: CASSQEVGSNQPQHF.

V gene TRBV19 combines with J gene TRBJ1-1, with 7 nucleotides matching TRBD1. After removal of 5 bases from V and 7 bases from J, the junction contained 13 bases not matched to a gene. The CDR3 has 15 amino acids. Germline loops: CDR1 LNHDA, CDR2 SQIVND (reference sequence). The CDR3 bases are TGTGCCAGTAGTTTCCAACGACAGGGATCCATTGAAGCTTTCTTT. Translation gives CASSFQRQGSIEAFF.

The chain combines TRBV7-9 with TRBJ2-3; 15 bases match TRBD2. The CDR3 has 15 residues. Germline CDR1 and CDR2: SEHNR and FQNEAQ (reference sequence). The junction had 1 base not matched to a gene; V was cut back by 6 bases and J by 3 bases. CDR3 coding DNA: TGTGCCAGCAGGGGGACTAGCGGGGGGACAGATACGCAGTATTTT. Protein product: CASRGTSGGTDTQYF.

The gene calls are TRBV2 and TRBJ1-2, with D perhaps matching TRBD1 (5 bases). CDR3 size: 15 residues. CDR1 is SNHLY and CDR2 is FYNNEI in the germline V gene. V was shortened by 0 bases and J by 5 bases, with 13 bases between the two germline ends. The CDR3 is CASSEAGTGGYGYTF. In nucleotides, the CDR3 is TGTGCCAGCAGTGAAGCGGGGACGGGAGGGTATGGCTACACCTTC. Full variable domain (outside the CDR3, taken from reference TRBV2 and TRBJ1-2): EPEVTQTPSHQVTQMGQEVILRCVPISNHLYFYWYRQILGQKVEFLVSFYNNEISEKSEIFDDQFSVERPDGSNFTLKIRSTKLEDSAMYFCASSEAGTGGYGYTFGSGTRLTVV.

The V gene is TRBV6-5, the J gene TRBJ2-5; tentatively, D is TRBD2 (6 bases). CDR1 and CDR2 (germline): MNHEY, SVGAGI. The CDR3 is 13 residues long. V lost 4 bases to trimming and J lost 5 bases, with 11 bases between them. CDR3 bases: TGTGCCAGCAGTTTCGGGAGAACCGAGACCCAGTACTTC. Translated, it gives CASSFGRTETQYF.

The chain employs TRBV30 and TRBJ2-7; D possibly corresponds to TRBD2 (7 bases). V dropped 6 bases and J dropped 0 bases, with 15 bases sitting between them. The CDR3 loop spans 14 amino acids. The germline CDR1 and CDR2 sequences are GTSNPN and SVGIG (reference sequence). The CDR3 DNA follows: TGTGCCTGTAGGGGGGGCCGAACCTCCTACGAGCAGTACTTC. Amino acid sequence: CACRGGRTSYEQYF.

CDR3 nucleotides: TGTGCCAGCAGCCCTCGACAGGTCAACTATGGCTACACCTTC. Amino acids: CASSPRQVNYGYTF. The chain joins TRBV7-8 to TRBJ1-2; D is possibly TRBD1 (6 bases). CDR1 is SGHVS and CDR2 is FQNEAQ in the germline V gene. The CDR3 totals 14 residues. V was trimmed by 5 bases and J by 2 bases, leaving 12 bases between them.

This clone has just one count. The CDR3 nucleotides are TGTGCCAGCAGTGGAATGAGAATGAGGGTGGGAGGTAATGGAAACATTCAGTACTTC. Translating gives CASSGMRMRVGGNGNIQYF. This chain links TRBV6-1 with TRBJ2-4; weak D call: TRBD2 (6 bases). Germline CDR1 is MNHNS and CDR2 is SASEGT. The CDR3 totals 19 residues. V gave up 4 bases and J gave up 6 bases, with 28 bases separating them.

V usage is TRBV27 and J usage is TRBJ2-3; the D gene is possibly TRBD2 (8 bases). Trimming cost V 3 bases and J 7 bases, with 32 bases left between them. CDR3 length: 20 residues. Germline CDR1 MNHEY, CDR2 SMNVEV (reference sequence). CDR3 in amino acids: CASSFVRLGQLIAGRYTQYF. The CDR3 bases are TGTGCCAGCAGTTTTGTTCGTCTGGGACAGCTCATAGCGGGGCGGTATACGCAGTATTTT.